This T cell receptor beta chain was documented in a study of Graves' ophthalmopathy and Graves' hyperthyroidism. General study findings and limits: Blood repertoires reportedly contained most expanded thyroid clonotypes above 0.001 frequency.

This clonotype was counted ten times or more. Its antigen is still unknown. The CDR3 sequence is 12 residues long. From germline, CDR1 is SGHTA and CDR2 FQGNSA. V trimming: 5 bases; J trimming: 4 bases; junction bases outside the gene matches: 2. Amplification targeted the TCR beta CDR3 regions, with RNA transcripts as the source material. Second-round multiplex PCR followed a first-round RT-PCR using HTBI primers. TCRdb reanalysed the multiplex PCR reads using MiXCR and keeps one entry per CDR3 protein. The repertoire includes about 740,000 distinct CDR3 sequences, about 44% of them detected once, and approximately 43% sits in the top ten.

V gene TRBV7-2 combines with J gene TRBJ2-7; 7 bases agree with TRBD1. This sequence originates from an adult man with Graves' ophthalmopathy. The source material was peripheral blood. The CDR3 here is CASSTTGYEQYF. Written as DNA, the CDR3 is TGTGCCAGCAGCACGACAGGGTACGAGCAGTACTTC. The full variable domain, rest sourced from reference TRBV7-2 and TRBJ2-7, is GAGVSQSPSNKVTEKGKDVELRCDPISGHTALYWYRQSLGQGLEFLIYFQGNSAPDKSGLPSDRFSAERTGGSVSTLTIQRTQQEDSAVYLCASSTTGYEQYFGPGTRLTVT.